This record looks at one T cell receptor (beta chain) sequence and its context. Antigen specificity is unknown. These data come from a study of post-analysis software for immune sequencing data. Trimming stripped 4 bases from V and 7 bases from J, with 8 bases between. Germline CDR1 and CDR2: SNHLY and FYNNEI. The CDR3 covers 12 residues. Study conclusions and caveats: Patients carried roughly 5 TRBV segments more frequently than controls did, and TRBV5-6, TRBV5-1 and TRBV20-1 were among them. Samples from one preparation batch, clustered by F measure, grouped strongly together.

Unique molecular identifiers had been added to the TCR beta cDNA libraries. TCRdb re-analysed the PCR reads in MiXCR, keeping a single row per CDR3 protein. The sample contains 400,000 to 500,000 distinct CDR3 sequences, more than 30% of which appear only once. The receptor was isolated from a girl aged 2 to 10 with multiple sclerosis. The specimen sequenced was blood. The rearrangement joins TRBV2 to TRBJ2-4; the D gene is possibly TRBD2 (5 bases). In DNA, the CDR3 is TGTGCCAGCAGTGTGTCTAGCAACATTCAGTACTTC. It is translated as CASSVSSNIQYF.